Listed below are T cell receptor beta chains from one sample, sequenced in a study of T cells in localized non-small cell lung cancer. Method: immunoSEQ multiplex PCR; TCRdb's copy keeps in-frame clones and lacks some. The sample lists roughly 13,000 clones; 86% were seen once. This specimen was peripheral blood, taken before any cancer treatment. Receptors were obtained from a male donor aged 60 or over with stage III lung adenocarcinoma. Each CDR3 is given with its conserved first and last residue. Each record gives: D gene, CDR3 length, clone size, V gene, J gene, CDR3 protein, CDR3 DNA. The D gene is left open where the match is weak. The size field is filled for only some rows; it gives once, few, many or a size class.

TRBD2,13,-,TRBV19,TRBJ2-7,CASSRGVSYEQYF,TGTGCCAGTAGTCGGGGGGTCTCCTACGAGCAGTACTTC
-,14,-,TRBV19,TRBJ2-7,CASRGPRAPYEQYF,TGTGCCAGTCGTGGTCCAAGAGCCCCCTACGAGCAGTACTTC
-,12,once,TRBV9,TRBJ2-1,CASTEARNEQFF,TGTGCCAGCACCGAGGCCCGCAATGAGCAGTTCTTC
-,13,-,TRBV7-9,TRBJ1-2,CASTLLRSYGYTF,TGTGCCAGCACCTTACTGAGGTCCTATGGCTACACCTTC
TRBD1,14,-,TRBV5-5,TRBJ1-1,CASRARQGDTEAFF,TGTGCCAGCAGGGCGCGACAGGGGGACACTGAAGCTTTCTTT
TRBD1,16,-,TRBV15,TRBJ1-3,CATSRVGQASGNTIYF,TGTGCCACCAGCAGAGTTGGACAGGCTTCTGGAAACACCATATATTTT
TRBD1,13,-,TRBV5-6,TRBJ1-2,CASSSGQNYGYTF,TGTGCCAGCAGCTCGGGACAGAACTATGGCTACACCTTC
TRBD1,14,few,TRBV27,TRBJ1-5,CASSPQGANQPQHF,TGTGCCAGCAGCCCACAGGGGGCTAATCAGCCCCAGCATTTT
TRBD2,15,-,TRBV19,TRBJ2-5,CASSSQRGAGETQYF,TGTGCCAGTAGTTCGCAGCGGGGCGCAGGAGAGACCCAGTACTTC
TRBD1,16,-,TRBV6-5,TRBJ1-2,CASSYPSGTGNYGYTF,TGTGCCAGCAGTTACCCGAGTGGGACAGGGAATTATGGCTACACCTTC
-,10,-,TRBV30,TRBJ2-5,CAWARETQYF,TGTGCCTGGGCGAGGGAGACCCAGTACTTC
TRBD1,13,once,TRBV28,TRBJ1-5,CAVQGAHNQPQHF,TGTGCCGTTCAGGGGGCCCACAATCAGCCCCAGCATTTT
-,15,-,TRBV5-4,TRBJ1-6,CASSLEGSPRSPLHF,TGTGCCAGCAGCTTGGAGGGGTCTCCTAGGTCACCCCTCCACTTT
TRBD1,15,-,TRBV9,TRBJ1-6,CASSVDRGRNSPLHF,TGTGCCAGCAGCGTAGACAGGGGACGCAATTCACCCCTCCACTTT
-,14,few,TRBV18,TRBJ1-2,CASSPRAQAEGYTF,TGTGCCAGCTCACCAAGGGCACAAGCGGAAGGCTACACCTTC
TRBD1,14,-,TRBV29-1,TRBJ2-3,CSVEQGASTDTQYF,TGCAGCGTGGAGCAGGGGGCGAGCACAGATACGCAGTATTTT
TRBD1,13,-,TRBV10-2,TRBJ2-7,CASRDRISYEQYF,TGCGCCAGCAGGGACAGGATCTCCTACGAGCAGTACTTC
-,13,-,TRBV6-1,TRBJ2-7,CASTVGTSYEQYF,TGTGCCAGCACCGTCGGGACCTCCTACGAGCAGTACTTC
-,14,-,TRBV5-1,TRBJ1-2,CASSLLQAHYGYTF,TGCGCCAGCAGCCTCTTACAGGCACACTATGGCTACACCTTC
TRBD1,17,-,TRBV27,TRBJ1-4,CASRDTGTGRGGEKLFF,TGTGCCAGCAGGGACACCGGGACAGGGAGGGGAGGGGAAAAACTGTTTTTT
TRBD2,18,-,TRBV7-9,TRBJ2-2,CASSFGPVAGGITGELFF,TGTGCCAGCAGCTTCGGACCAGTAGCGGGAGGGATCACCGGGGAGCTGTTTTTT
-,13,-,TRBV19,TRBJ2-5,CASSIAGEETQYF,TGTGCCAGTAGTATAGCTGGGGAGGAGACCCAGTACTTC
-,11,-,TRBV11-1,TRBJ2-7,CASSLSNEQYF,TGTGCCAGCAGCTTATCGAACGAGCAGTACTTC
TRBD2,15,-,TRBV6-1,TRBJ2-2,CASSVLAGDTRELFF,TGTGCCAGCAGTGTGCTAGCGGGAGACACCAGGGAGCTGTTTTTT
TRBD1,11,-,TRBV20-1,TRBJ2-7,CSAGTGYEQYF,TGCAGTGCCGGGACAGGTTACGAGCAGTACTTC
-,13,-,TRBV5-1,TRBJ2-7,CASSYGQTYEQYF,TGCGCCAGCAGCTACGGACAGACCTACGAGCAGTACTTC
TRBD1,16,-,TRBV7-2,TRBJ2-2,CASSLSVTGVTGELFF,TGTGCCAGCAGCTTATCCGTGACAGGGGTCACCGGGGAGCTGTTTTTT
TRBD1,14,-,TRBV6-1,TRBJ2-7,CAIGLRDRGGEQYF,TGTGCCATCGGTTTAAGGGACAGAGGTGGCGAGCAGTACTTC
TRBD2,15,few,TRBV6-1,TRBJ2-7,CASSLAGNPTYEQYF,TGTGCCAGCAGTTTAGCGGGAAACCCGACCTACGAGCAGTACTTC
-,9,-,TRBV19,TRBJ2-4,CAILRIQYF,TGTGCCATTCTGAGGATTCAGTACTTC
-,14,-,TRBV5-6,TRBJ1-3,CASSLHGQLNTIYF,TGTGCCAGCAGCTTGCATGGACAGTTAAACACCATATATTTT
-,14,-,TRBV2,TRBJ2-3,CASLRDRSTDTQYF,TGTGCCAGCTTACGGGACCGAAGCACAGATACGCAGTATTTT
-,16,-,TRBV5-1,TRBJ2-5,CASSLLNWGSQETQYF,TGCGCCAGCAGCTTACTAAACTGGGGTTCCCAAGAGACCCAGTACTTC
-,11,few,TRBV25-1,TRBJ1-1,CASSEGRKAFF,TGTGCCAGCAGTGAGGGAAGGAAAGCTTTCTTT
-,13,-,TRBV19,TRBJ2-2,CASSIRVTGELFF,TGTGCCAGTAGTATACGGGTGACCGGGGAGCTGTTTTTT
TRBD2,17,-,TRBV4-1,TRBJ2-5,CASSQGPIAGGLETQYF,TGCGCCAGCAGCCAAGGCCCCATAGCGGGGGGGCTAGAGACCCAGTACTTC
-,16,-,TRBV6-1,TRBJ1-1,CASSEGTWMSNTEAFF,TGTGCCAGCAGTGAGGGGACTTGGATGTCGAACACTGAAGCTTTCTTT